This T cell receptor beta chain was sequenced in a study of blood T cells in healthy people across ages. The CDR3 runs 13 residues. Germline V gene data show CDR1 as SGHTA and CDR2 as FQGTGA. Primers used in a second PCR of roughly 6 to 12 cycles were a sample-barcoded 5' primer and a J-beta primer mix. Sequencing yielded, for each sample, at least 3 million paired-end reads carrying CDR3. MiXCR was run by TCRdb on the 5' RACE reads, yielding one entry per CDR3 protein. The table lists about 1 million distinct CDR3 sequences, 40% to 50% of them singletons. Study results and limitations: The study lacked donor CMV status, which possibly confounded expanded clonotype changes.

Note on this clonotype: Its specificity is not known.

The chain carries TRBV7-3 and TRBJ2-1; D is unclear. The end of the DNA aligns better with TRBJ2-7, so the J call may be wrong. Sequencing was performed on blood. The receptor was derived from a woman aged 55-69 years in good health. The CDR3 DNA reads as TGTGCCAGCAGCCCCGGCTCCTTCGATGAGCAGTACTTC. As protein: CASSPGSFDEQYF.